The 4 T cell receptor beta chains in this list originate from one sample, sequenced in a study of identical twins. TCRdb reprocessed the 5' RACE reads with MiXCR, giving one entry per CDR3 protein. The sample records 1.5 million to 2 million distinct CDR3 sequences, roughly 35% being singletons. Input material: cord blood. The receptors derive from a newborn girl in good health.

Concerning this clonotype: This may be a read error, as it is one base from a much larger clone. V and J are TRBV4-1 and TRBJ1-5; D uncertain. Germline loops: CDR1 MGHRA, CDR2 YSYEKL. The CDR3 is made up of 14 amino acids. CDR3 loop: CASSQERGNQPQHF. CDR3 sequence (DNA): TGTGCCAGCAGCCAAGAAAGGGGCAATCAGCCCCAGCATTTT.

This clonotype was detected only a few times. The CDR3 DNA follows: TGCGCCAGCAGCTTTGCGGGGGCGACCTACGAGCAGTACTTC. Amino acids: CASSFAGATYEQYF. The chain employs TRBV5-1 and TRBJ2-7; weak D call: TRBD2 (7 bases). V lost 2 bases, J lost 2 bases, and 11 bases lay in between. Germline assignment: CDR1 SGHRS and CDR2 YFSETQ. CDR3 length equals 14 residues.

V and J are TRBV20-1 and TRBJ2-1; 11 nucleotides match TRBD1. The germline V gene has CDR1 DFQATT and CDR2 SNEGSKA (reference sequence). The CDR3 is made up of 16 amino acids. After removal of 0 bases from V and 5 bases from J, the junction contained 6 bases not matched to a gene. The CDR3: CSARDFGQGAHNEQFF. In nucleotides, the CDR3 is TGCAGTGCTAGAGACTTCGGACAGGGGGCCCACAATGAGCAGTTCTTC.

This chain connects TRBV4-1 to TRBJ2-2; D is unresolved. Trimming left V 4 bases short and J 5 bases short, with 17 bases between. Per germline, CDR1 MGHRA and CDR2 YSYEKL. CDR3 length: 16 residues. The CDR3, as DNA: TGCGCCAGCAGCCTAAGACCAGAGTCCCGTACCGGGGAGCTGTTTTTT. Translation: CASSLRPESRTGELFF.